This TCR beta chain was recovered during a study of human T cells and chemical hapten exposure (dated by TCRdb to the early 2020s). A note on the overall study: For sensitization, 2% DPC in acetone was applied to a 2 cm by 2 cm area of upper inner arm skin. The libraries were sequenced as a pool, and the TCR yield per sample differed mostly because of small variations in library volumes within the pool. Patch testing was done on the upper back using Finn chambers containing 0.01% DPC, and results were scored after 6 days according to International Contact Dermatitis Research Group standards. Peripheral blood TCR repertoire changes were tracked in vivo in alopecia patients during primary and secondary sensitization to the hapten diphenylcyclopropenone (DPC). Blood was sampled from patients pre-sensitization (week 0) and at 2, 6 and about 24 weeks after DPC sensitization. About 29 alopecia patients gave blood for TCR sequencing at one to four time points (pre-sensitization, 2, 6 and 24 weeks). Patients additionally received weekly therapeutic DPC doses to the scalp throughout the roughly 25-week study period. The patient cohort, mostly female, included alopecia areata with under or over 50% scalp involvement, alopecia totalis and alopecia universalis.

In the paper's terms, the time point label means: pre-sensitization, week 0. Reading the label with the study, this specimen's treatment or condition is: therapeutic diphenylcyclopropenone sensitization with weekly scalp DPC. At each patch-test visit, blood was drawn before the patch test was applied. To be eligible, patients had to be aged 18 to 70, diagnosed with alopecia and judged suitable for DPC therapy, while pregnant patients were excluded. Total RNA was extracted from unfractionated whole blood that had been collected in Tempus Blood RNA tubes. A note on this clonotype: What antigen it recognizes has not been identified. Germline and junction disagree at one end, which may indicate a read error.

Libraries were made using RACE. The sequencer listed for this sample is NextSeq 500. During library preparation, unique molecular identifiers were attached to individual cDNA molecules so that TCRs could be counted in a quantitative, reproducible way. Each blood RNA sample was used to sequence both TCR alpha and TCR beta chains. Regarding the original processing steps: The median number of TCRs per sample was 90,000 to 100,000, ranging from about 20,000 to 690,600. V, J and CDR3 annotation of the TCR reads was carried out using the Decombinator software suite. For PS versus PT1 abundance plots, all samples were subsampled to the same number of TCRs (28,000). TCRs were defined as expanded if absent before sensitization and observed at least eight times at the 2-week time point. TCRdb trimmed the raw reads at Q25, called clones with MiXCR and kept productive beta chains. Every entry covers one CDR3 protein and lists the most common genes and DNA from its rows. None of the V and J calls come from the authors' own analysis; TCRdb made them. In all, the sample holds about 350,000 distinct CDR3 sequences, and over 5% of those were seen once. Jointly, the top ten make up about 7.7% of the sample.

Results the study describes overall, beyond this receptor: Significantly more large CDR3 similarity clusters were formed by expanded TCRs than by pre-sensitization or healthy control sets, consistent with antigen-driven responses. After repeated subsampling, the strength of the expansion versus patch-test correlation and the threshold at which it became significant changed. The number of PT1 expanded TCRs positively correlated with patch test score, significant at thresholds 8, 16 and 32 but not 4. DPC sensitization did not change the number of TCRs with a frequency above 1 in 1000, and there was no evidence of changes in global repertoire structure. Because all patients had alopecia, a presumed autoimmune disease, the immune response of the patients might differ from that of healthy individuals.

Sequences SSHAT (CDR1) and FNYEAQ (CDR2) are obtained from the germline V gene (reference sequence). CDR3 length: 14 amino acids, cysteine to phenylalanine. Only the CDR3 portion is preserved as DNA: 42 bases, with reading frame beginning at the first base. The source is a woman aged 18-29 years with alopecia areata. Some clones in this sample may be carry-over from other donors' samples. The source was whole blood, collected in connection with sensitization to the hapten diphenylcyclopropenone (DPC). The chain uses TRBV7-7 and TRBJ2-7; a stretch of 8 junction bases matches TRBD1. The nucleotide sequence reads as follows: TGTGCTAGCAGCCCTTTGGACAGGGACTACGAGCAGTACTTC. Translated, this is CASSPLDRDYEQYF. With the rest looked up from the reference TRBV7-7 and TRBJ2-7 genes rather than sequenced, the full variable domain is GAGVSQSPRYKVTKRGQDVTLRCDPISSHATLYWYQQALGQGPEFLTYFNYEAQPDKSGLPSDRFSAERPEGSISTLTIQRTEQRDSAMYRCASSPLDRDYEQYFGPGTRLTVT.